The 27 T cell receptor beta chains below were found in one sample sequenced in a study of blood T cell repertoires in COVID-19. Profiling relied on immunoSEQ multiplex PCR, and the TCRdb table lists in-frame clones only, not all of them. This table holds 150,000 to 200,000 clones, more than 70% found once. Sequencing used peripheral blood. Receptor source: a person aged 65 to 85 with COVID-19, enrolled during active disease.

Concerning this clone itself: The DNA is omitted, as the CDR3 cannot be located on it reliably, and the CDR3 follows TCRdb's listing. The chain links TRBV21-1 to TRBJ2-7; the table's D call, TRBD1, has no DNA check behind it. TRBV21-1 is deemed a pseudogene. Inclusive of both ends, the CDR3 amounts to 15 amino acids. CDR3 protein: CASSPWGTGSYEQYF.

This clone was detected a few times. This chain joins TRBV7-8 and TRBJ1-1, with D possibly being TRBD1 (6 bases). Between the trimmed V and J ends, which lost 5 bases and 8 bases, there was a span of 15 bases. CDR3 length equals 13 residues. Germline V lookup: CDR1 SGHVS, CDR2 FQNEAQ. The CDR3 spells CASSPQAQGEAFF. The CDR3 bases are TGTGCCAGCAGCCCCCAAGCTCAGGGGGAAGCTTTCTTT.

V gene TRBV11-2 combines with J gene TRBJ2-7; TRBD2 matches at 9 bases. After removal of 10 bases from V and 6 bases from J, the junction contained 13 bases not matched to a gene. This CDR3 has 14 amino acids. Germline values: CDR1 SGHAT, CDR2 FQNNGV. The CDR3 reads CATTPGLASPEQYF. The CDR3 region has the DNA TGTGCCACGACACCGGGACTAGCAAGCCCCGAGCAGTACTTC. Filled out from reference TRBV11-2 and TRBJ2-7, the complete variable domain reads EAGVAQSPRYKIIEKRQSVAFWCNPISGHATLYWYQQILGQGPKLLIQFQNNGVVDDSQLPKDRFSAERLKGVDSTLKIQPAKLEDSAVYLCATTPGLASPEQYFGPGTRLTVT.

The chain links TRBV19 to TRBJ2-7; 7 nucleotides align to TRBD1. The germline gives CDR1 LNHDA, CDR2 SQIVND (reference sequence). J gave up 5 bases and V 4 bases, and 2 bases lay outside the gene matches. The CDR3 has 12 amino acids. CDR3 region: CASSSTGDEQYF. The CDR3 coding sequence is TGTGCCAGTAGTAGTACAGGGGACGAGCAGTACTTC.

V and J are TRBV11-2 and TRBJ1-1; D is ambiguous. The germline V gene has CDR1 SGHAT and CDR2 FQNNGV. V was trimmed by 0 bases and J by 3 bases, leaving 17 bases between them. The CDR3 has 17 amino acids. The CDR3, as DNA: TGTGCCAGCAGCTTAGATTCCGGTACGGGTGTCGACACTGAAGCTTTCTTT. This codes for CASSLDSGTGVDTEAFF.

The CDR3 loop reads CATSPGQLYEQYF. CDR3 in DNA: TGTGCCACCAGCCCGGGACAGCTCTACGAGCAGTACTTC. The J gene is TRBJ2-7, the V gene TRBV15, with 7 bases lining up with TRBD1. Trimming took 5 bases from V and 3 from J; bases not matched to a gene: 4. CDR1 is LNHNV and CDR2 is YYDKDF in the germline V gene (reference sequence). The CDR3 is 13 residues long.

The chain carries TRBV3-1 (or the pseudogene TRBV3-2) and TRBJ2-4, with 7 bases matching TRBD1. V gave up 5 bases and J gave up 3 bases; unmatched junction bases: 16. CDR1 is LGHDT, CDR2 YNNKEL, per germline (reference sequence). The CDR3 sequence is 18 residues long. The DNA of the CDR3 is TGTGCCAGCAGCACTGTGCATAAACAGGGGAAGGGCAAAAACATTCAGTACTTC. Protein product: CASSTVHKQGKGKNIQYF.

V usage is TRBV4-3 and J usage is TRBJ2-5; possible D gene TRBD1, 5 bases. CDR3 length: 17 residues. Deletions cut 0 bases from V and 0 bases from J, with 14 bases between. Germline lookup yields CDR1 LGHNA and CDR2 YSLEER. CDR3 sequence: CASSQDWRTPYQETQYF. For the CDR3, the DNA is TGCGCCAGCAGCCAAGATTGGCGGACACCGTACCAAGAGACCCAGTACTTC.

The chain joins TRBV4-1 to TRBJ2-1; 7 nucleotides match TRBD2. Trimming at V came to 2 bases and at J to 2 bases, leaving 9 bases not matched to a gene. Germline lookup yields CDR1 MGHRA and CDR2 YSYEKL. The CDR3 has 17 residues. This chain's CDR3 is CASSQYALAEAYNEQFF. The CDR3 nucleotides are TGCGCCAGCAGCCAATATGCGCTAGCGGAGGCCTACAATGAGCAGTTCTTC.

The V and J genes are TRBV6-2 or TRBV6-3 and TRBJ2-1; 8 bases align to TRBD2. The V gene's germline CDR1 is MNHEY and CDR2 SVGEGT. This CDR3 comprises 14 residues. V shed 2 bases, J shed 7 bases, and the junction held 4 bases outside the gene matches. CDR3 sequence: CASSYPGGWNEQFF. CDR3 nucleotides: TGTGCCAGCAGTTACCCGGGGGGGTGGAATGAGCAGTTCTTC.

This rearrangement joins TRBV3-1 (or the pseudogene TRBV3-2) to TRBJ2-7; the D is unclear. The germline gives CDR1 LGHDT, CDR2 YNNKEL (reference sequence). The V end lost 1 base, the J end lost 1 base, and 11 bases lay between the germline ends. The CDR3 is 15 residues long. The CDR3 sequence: CASSQVNENSYEQYF. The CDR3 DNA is TGTGCCAGCAGCCAAGTGAACGAGAATTCCTACGAGCAGTACTTC.

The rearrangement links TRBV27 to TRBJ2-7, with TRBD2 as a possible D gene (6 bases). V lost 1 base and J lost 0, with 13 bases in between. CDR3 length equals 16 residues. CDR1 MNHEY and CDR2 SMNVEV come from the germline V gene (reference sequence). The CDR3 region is CASSLFMGEVSYEQYF. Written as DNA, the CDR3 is TGTGCCAGCAGTTTATTCATGGGGGAGGTCTCCTACGAGCAGTACTTC.

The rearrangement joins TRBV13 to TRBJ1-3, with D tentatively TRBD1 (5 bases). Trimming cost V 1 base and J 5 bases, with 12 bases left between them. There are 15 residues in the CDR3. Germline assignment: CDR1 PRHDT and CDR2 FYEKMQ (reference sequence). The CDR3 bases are TGTGCCAGCAGCTTAGATCGCGGGGCGCGAAACACCATATATTTT. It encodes CASSLDRGARNTIYF. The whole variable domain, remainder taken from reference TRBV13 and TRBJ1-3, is AAGVIQSPRHLIKEKRETATLKCYPIPRHDTVYWYQQGPGQDPQFLISFYEKMQSDKGSIPDRFSAQQFSDYHSELNMSSLELGDSALYFCASSLDRGARNTIYFGEGSWLTVV.

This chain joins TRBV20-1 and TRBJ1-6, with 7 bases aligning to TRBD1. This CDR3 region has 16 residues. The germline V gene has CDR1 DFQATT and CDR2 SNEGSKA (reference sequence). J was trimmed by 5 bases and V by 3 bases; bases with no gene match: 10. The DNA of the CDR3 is TGCAGTGCTAGTGAAATGCCGGGACAGAATAATTCACCCCTCCACTTT. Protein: CSASEMPGQNNSPLHF.

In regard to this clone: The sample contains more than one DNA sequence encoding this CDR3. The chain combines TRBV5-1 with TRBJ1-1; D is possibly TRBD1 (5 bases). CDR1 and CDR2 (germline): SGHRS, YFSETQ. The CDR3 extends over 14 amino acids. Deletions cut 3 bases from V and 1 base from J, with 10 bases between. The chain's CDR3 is CASSSSGGNTEAFF. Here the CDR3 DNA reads TGCGCCAGCAGCTCAAGCGGGGGGAACACTGAAGCTTTCTTT.

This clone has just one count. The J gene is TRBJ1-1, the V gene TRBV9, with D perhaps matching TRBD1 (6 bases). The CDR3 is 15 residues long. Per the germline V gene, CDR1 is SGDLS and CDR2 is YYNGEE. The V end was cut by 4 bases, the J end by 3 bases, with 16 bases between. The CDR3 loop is CASSLILQGYTEAFF. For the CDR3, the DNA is TGTGCCAGCAGCCTCATCCTCCAGGGGTACACTGAAGCTTTCTTT.

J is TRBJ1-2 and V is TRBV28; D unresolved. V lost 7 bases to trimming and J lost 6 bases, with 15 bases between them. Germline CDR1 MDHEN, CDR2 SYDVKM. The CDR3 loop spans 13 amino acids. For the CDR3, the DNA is TGTGCCAGCACCCCTGGGCAGGTCCATGGCTACACCTTC. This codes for CASTPGQVHGYTF.

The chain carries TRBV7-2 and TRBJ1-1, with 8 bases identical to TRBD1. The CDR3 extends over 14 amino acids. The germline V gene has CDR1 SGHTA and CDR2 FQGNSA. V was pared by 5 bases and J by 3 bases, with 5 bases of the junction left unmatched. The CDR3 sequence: CASSGPRGHTEAFF. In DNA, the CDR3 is TGTGCCAGCAGCGGGCCCAGGGGGCACACTGAAGCTTTCTTT. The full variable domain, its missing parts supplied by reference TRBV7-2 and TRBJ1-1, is GAGVSQSPSNKVTEKGKDVELRCDPISGHTALYWYRQSLGQGLEFLIYFQGNSAPDKSGLPSDRFSAERTGGSVSTLTIQRTQQEDSAVYLCASSGPRGHTEAFFGQGTRLTVV.

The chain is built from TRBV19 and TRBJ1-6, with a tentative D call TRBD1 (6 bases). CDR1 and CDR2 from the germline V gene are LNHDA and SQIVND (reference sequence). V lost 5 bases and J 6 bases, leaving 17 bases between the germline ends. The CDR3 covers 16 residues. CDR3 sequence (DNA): TGTGCCAGTAGTCTATTTCTCGGGACAAGTAATTCACCCCTCCACTTT. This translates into CASSLFLGTSNSPLHF.

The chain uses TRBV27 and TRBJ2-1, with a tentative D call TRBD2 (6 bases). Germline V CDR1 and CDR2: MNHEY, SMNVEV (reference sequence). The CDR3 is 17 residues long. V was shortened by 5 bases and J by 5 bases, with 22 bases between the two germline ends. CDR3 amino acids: CASSTLPLVREDNEQFF. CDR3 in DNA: TGTGCCAGCAGTACTCTTCCTCTCGTAAGGGAGGACAATGAGCAGTTCTTC.

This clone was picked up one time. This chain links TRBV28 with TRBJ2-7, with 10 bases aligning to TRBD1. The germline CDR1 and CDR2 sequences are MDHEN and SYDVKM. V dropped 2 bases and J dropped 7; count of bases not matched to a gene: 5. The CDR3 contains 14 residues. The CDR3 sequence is CASSLDRGPGEQYF. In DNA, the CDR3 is TGTGCCAGCAGTTTAGACAGGGGGCCTGGAGAGCAGTACTTC. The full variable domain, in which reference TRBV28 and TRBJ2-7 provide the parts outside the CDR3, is DVKVTQSSRYLVKRTGEKVFLECVQDMDHENMFWYRQDPGLGLRLIYFSYDVKMKEKGDIPEGYSVSREKKERFSLILESASTNQTSMYLCASSLDRGPGEQYFGPGTRLTVT.

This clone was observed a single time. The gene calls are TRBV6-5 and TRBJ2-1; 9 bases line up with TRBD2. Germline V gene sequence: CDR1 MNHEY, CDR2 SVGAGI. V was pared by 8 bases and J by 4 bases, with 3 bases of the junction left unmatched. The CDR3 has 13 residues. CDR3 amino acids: CASRTSEYNEQFF. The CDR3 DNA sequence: TGTGCCAGCCGGACTAGCGAATACAATGAGCAGTTCTTC.

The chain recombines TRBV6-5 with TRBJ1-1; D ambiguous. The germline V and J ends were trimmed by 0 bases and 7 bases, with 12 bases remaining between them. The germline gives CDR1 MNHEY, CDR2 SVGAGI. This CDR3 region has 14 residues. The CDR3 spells CASSYSKLRVEAFF. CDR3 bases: TGTGCCAGCAGTTACTCGAAGCTGAGGGTTGAAGCTTTCTTT.

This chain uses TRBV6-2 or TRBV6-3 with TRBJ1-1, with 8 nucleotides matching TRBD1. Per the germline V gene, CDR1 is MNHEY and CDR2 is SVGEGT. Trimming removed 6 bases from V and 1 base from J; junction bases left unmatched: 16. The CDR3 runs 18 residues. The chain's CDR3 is CASSQYPTGALANTEAFF. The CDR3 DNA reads TGTGCCAGCAGCCAATACCCGACAGGGGCCCTGGCGAACACTGAAGCTTTCTTT.

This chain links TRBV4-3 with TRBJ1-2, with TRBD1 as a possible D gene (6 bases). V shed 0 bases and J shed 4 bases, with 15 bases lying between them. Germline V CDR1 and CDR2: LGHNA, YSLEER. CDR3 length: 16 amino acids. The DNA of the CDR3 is TGCGCCAGCAGCCAAGATCATCAGGGGCGGGTCTATGGCTACACCTTC. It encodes CASSQDHQGRVYGYTF.

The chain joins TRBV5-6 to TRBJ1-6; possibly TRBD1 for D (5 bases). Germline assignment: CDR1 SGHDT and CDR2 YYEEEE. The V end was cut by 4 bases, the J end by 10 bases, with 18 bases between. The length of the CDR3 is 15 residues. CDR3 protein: CASSPRLTGHSPLHF. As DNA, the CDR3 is TGTGCCAGCAGCCCCCGACTCACAGGCCACTCACCCCTCCACTTT. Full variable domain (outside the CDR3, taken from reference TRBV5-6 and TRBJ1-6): DAGVTQSPTHLIKTRGQQVTLRCSPKSGHDTVSWYQQALGQGPQFIFQYYEEEERQRGNFPDRFSGHQFPNYSSELNVNALLLGDSALYLCASSPRLTGHSPLHFGNGTRLTVT.

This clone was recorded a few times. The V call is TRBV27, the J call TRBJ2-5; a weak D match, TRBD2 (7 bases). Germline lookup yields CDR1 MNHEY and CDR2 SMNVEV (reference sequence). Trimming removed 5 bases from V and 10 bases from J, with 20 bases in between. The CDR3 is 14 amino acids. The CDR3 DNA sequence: TGTGCCAGCAGTCCCTCGAGGGGGGGCCAGGGCCAGTACTTC. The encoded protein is CASSPSRGGQGQYF.